This T cell receptor (beta chain) is from a study of T-cell memory formation after mild COVID-19. Overall study results and limits: For contracting clones, CD4+ ones sat mainly in CM and EM, CD8+ in EMRA.

As regards this clonotype: Its antigen is not known.

CDR1 and CDR2 from the germline V gene are SGHVS and FNYEAQ. V was pared by 1 base and J by 9 bases, with 10 bases between. The CDR3 loop spans 13 amino acids. Libraries for TCRalpha and TCRbeta carried sample barcodes and unique molecular identifiers via 5'RACE. TCRdb used MiXCR to reprocess the 5' RACE reads, holding one entry per CDR3 protein. The sample yields hundreds of thousands of distinct CDR3 sequences, roughly 22% seen once. Sample: PBMCs or a T cell subset sorted from them (not recorded which). This clonotype was obtained from an adult woman who had mild COVID-19 (a few samples of this study predate the infection). Cell type and time point are not known. J is TRBJ2-1 and V is TRBV7-6; D might be TRBD1 (5 bases). CDR3: CASSLGWQGEQFF. For the CDR3, the DNA is TGTGCCAGCAGCTTAGGATGGCAGGGTGAGCAGTTCTTC.